This is a list of T cell receptor beta chains from one sample in a study of molecular identifiers for immune sequencing clone quantification. TCRdb reprocessed the PCR reads with MiXCR, giving one entry per CDR3 protein. There are 400,000 to 600,000 distinct CDR3 sequences in the sample; roughly 25% occur only once, and around 0.79% lies in the top ten. Input material: naive CD8+ T cells from blood, with Jurkat cell RNA spiked in. These receptor sequences come from a human donor in good health. Some libraries in this study had Jurkat cell RNA spiked in. CDR3s include the opening cysteine and the closing phenylalanine or tryptophan. Fields, in order: clone size, J gene, V gene, D gene, CDR3 protein, CDR3 DNA. D genes are given only for firm matches. The listing skips clone size in some rows; elsewhere it reads once, few, many or a size class.

size: .; J: TRBJ2-1; V: TRBV5-1; D: .; CDR3: CAGRGEDYNEQFF; DNA: TGCGCCGGCAGGGGCGAAGATTACAATGAGCAGTTCTTC
size: .; J: TRBJ1-2; V: TRBV27; D: .; CDR3: CASSLSTGLYGYTF; DNA: TGTGCCAGCAGTTTATCAACAGGATTATATGGCTACACCTTC
size: once; J: TRBJ1-6; V: TRBV7-9; D: TRBD1; CDR3: CASSQTYFGQGNSPLHF; DNA: TGTGCCAGCAGCCAAACCTACTTCGGACAGGGTAATTCACCCCTCCACTTT
size: few; J: TRBJ2-7; V: TRBV9; D: TRBD2; CDR3: CASSVGSSGAYEQYF; DNA: TGTGCCAGCAGCGTAGGGTCTAGCGGGGCCTACGAGCAGTACTTC
size: .; J: TRBJ2-5; V: TRBV28; D: TRBD2; CDR3: CASSNGREVETQYF; DNA: TGTGCCAGCAGCAATGGGCGGGAGGTCGAGACCCAGTACTTC
size: many; J: TRBJ1-2; V: TRBV13; D: TRBD1; CDR3: CASSLFAGGNYGYTF; DNA: TGTGCCAGCAGCTTGTTCGCAGGGGGCAACTATGGCTACACCTTC
size: .; J: TRBJ2-2; V: TRBV6-2/TRBV6-3; D: .; CDR3: CASSLSIGPNTGELFF; DNA: TGTGCCAGCAGTTTATCGATCGGACCAAACACCGGGGAGCTGTTTTTT
size: many; J: TRBJ1-5; V: TRBV28; D: TRBD1; CDR3: CASSQPIYGTGDQPQHF; DNA: TGTGCCAGCAGTCAACCAATTTACGGGACAGGGGATCAGCCCCAGCATTTT
size: few; J: TRBJ1-4; V: TRBV7-6; D: TRBD1; CDR3: CASSLETGFGTVVNEKLFF; DNA: TGTGCCAGCAGCTTGGAGACAGGGTTCGGAACTGTGGTTAATGAAAAACTGTTTTTT
size: few; J: TRBJ1-1; V: TRBV20-1; D: .; CDR3: CSALGPGGTEAFF; DNA: TGCAGTGCCCTCGGACCAGGCGGCACTGAAGCTTTCTTT
size: .; J: TRBJ1-1; V: TRBV4-3; D: .; CDR3: CASSLGPDTEAFF; DNA: TGCGCCAGCAGCCTGGGGCCAGACACTGAAGCTTTCTTT
size: many; J: TRBJ1-1; V: TRBV5-6; D: .; CDR3: CASTLTGTEAFF; DNA: TGTGCCAGCACCCTAACGGGGACTGAAGCTTTCTTT
size: .; J: TRBJ1-4; V: TRBV7-9; D: .; CDR3: CASGLKGGGPSEKLFF; DNA: TGTGCCAGCGGTCTCAAAGGGGGGGGTCCGAGCGAAAAACTGTTTTTT
size: .; J: TRBJ1-1; V: TRBV20-1; D: .; CDR3: CSARVELMNTEAFF; DNA: TGCAGTGCTAGGGTGGAGCTTATGAACACTGAAGCTTTCTTT
size: .; J: TRBJ2-7; V: TRBV6-5; D: .; CDR3: CASSYSPAAAFFF; DNA: TGTGCCAGCAGTTACTCCCCCGCAGCGGCGTTTTTTTTC
size: .; J: TRBJ2-3; V: TRBV11-2; D: TRBD2; CDR3: CASSLVPILAGDPSIDTQYF; DNA: TGTGCCAGCAGCTTAGTGCCGATCTTAGCGGGAGACCCTAGCATAGATACGCAGTATTTT
size: .; J: TRBJ2-3; V: TRBV5-1; D: TRBD2; CDR3: CASSLGLALSTDTQYF; DNA: TGCGCCAGCAGCTTGGGACTAGCATTGAGCACAGATACGCAGTATTTT
size: many; J: TRBJ1-5; V: TRBV7-8; D: .; CDR3: CASSLEPAFMPQHF; DNA: TGTGCCAGCAGCTTAGAACCCGCTTTTATGCCCCAGCATTTT
size: few; J: TRBJ2-1; V: TRBV9; D: .; CDR3: CASSVGWRGEDEQFF; DNA: TGTGCCAGCAGCGTAGGATGGAGGGGCGAGGATGAGCAGTTCTTC
size: .; J: TRBJ1-1; V: TRBV7-6; D: .; CDR3: CASSNRMAGATEAFF; DNA: TGTGCCAGCAGCAATAGGATGGCTGGTGCCACTGAAGCTTTCTTT
size: few; J: TRBJ2-7; V: TRBV2; D: .; CDR3: CASSPLGFREQYF; DNA: TGTGCCAGCAGCCCCCTGGGATTTCGCGAGCAGTACTTC
size: many; J: TRBJ1-2; V: TRBV29-1; D: .; CDR3: CSVDTEAVYGYTF; DNA: TGCAGCGTTGATACGGAGGCGGTCTATGGCTACACCTTC
size: .; J: TRBJ1-4; V: TRBV4-1; D: .; CDR3: CASSARPLEGGTNEKLFF; DNA: TGCGCCAGCAGCGCAAGGCCCCTTGAGGGCGGAACTAATGAAAAACTGTTTTTT
size: .; J: TRBJ2-2; V: TRBV4-1; D: TRBD2; CDR3: CASSHASGENTGELFF; DNA: TGCGCCAGCAGCCACGCTAGCGGGGAGAACACCGGGGAGCTGTTTTTT
size: .; J: TRBJ1-4; V: TRBV25-1; D: .; CDR3: CASRAVLGEKLFF; DNA: TGTGCCAGCAGGGCGGTATTGGGTGAAAAACTGTTTTTT
size: many; J: TRBJ2-7; V: TRBV7-2; D: TRBD2; CDR3: CASSELAGGYEQYF; DNA: TGTGCCAGCAGCGAACTAGCGGGGGGCTACGAGCAGTACTTC
size: .; J: TRBJ1-1; V: TRBV20-1; D: TRBD1; CDR3: CSASNWDRGTEAFF; DNA: TGCAGTGCTAGTAACTGGGACAGGGGCACTGAAGCTTTCTTT
size: .; J: TRBJ2-5; V: TRBV12-3/TRBV12-4; D: .; CDR3: CASSLESVQETQYF; DNA: TGTGCCAGCAGTTTAGAGAGCGTCCAAGAGACCCAGTACTTT
size: .; J: TRBJ2-7; V: TRBV20-1; D: .; CDR3: CSARDSETYEQYF; DNA: TGCAGTGCGCGGGACTCCGAAACCTACGAGCAGTACTTC
size: few; J: TRBJ1-3; V: TRBV9; D: .; CDR3: CASSVGGGFNSGNTIYF; DNA: TGTGCCAGCAGCGTAGGCGGGGGGTTCAACTCTGGAAACACCATATATTTT
size: .; J: TRBJ2-7; V: TRBV4-3; D: .; CDR3: CTSSQGSGRVYEQYF; DNA: TGCACCAGCAGCCAAGGATCGGGGCGTGTGTACGAGCAGTACTTC
size: few; J: TRBJ2-3; V: TRBV5-8; D: .; CDR3: CASSAPGRTLTDTQYF; DNA: TGTGCCAGCAGCGCTCCGGGACGGACCCTCACAGATACGCAGTATTTT
size: many; J: TRBJ1-1; V: TRBV7-2; D: TRBD1; CDR3: CASSYRGWTEAFF; DNA: TGTGCCAGCAGCTACAGGGGTTGGACTGAAGCTTTCTTT